This TCR beta chain came from a study of T cells in Graves' hyperthyroidism and ophthalmopathy. Study observations and caveats: The model anticipated ophthalmopathy a median about 6.5 months pre-onset. Blood shared most expanded thyroid clonotypes above 0.001.

Across 18 months, stable Graves' hyperthyroidism was marked by no progression to ophthalmopathy. It was 8.5 to 10 ml of fresh peripheral blood that supplied the PBMCs. Researchers took RNA transcripts and amplified the TCR beta CDR3 regions from them. When the TCR CDR3 underwent first-round RT-PCR, the HTBI primer set was used. One entry per CDR3 protein, called by TCRdb with MiXCR from the multiplex PCR reads. The sample comprises fewer than 600,000 distinct CDR3 sequences, less than 15% of which are singletons, and about 15% rests with the top ten. Details on this clonotype: Its target is unknown.

The CDR3 covers 15 residues. The junction had 7 bases not matched to a gene; V was cut back by 3 bases and J by 3 bases. Germline assignment: CDR1 DFQATT and CDR2 SNEGSKA (reference sequence). Material for sequencing was blood. The chain has TRBV20-1 and TRBJ2-5, with 10 bases lining up with TRBD2. The sequence derives from a woman aged 40 to 50 with Graves' hyperthyroidism. The chain's CDR3 is CSASSASGSKETQYF. The CDR3 DNA follows: TGCAGTGCTAGTTCGGCTAGCGGGAGTAAAGAGACCCAGTACTTC.